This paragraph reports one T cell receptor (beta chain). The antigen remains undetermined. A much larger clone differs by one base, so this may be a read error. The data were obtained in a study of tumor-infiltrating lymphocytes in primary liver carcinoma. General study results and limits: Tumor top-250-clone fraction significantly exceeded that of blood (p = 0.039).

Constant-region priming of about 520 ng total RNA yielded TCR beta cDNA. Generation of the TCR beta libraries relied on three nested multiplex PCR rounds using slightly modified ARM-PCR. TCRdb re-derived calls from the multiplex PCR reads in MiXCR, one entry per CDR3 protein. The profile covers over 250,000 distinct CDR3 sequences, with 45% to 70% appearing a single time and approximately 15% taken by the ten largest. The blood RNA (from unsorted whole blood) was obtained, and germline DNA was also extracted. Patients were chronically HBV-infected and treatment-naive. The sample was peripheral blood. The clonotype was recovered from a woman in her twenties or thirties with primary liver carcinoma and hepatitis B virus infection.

CDR3 residues: CSVVRQRPSYGYTF. Written as DNA, the CDR3 is TGCAGCGTTGTGCGACAGAGGCCGTCCTATGGCTACACCTTC. V gene TRBV29-1 combines with J gene TRBJ1-2; D is perhaps TRBD1 (5 bases). V lost 4 bases and J 4 bases, leaving 16 bases between the germline ends. CDR1 and CDR2 (germline): SQVTM, ANQGSEA. The CDR3 runs to 14 residues.